Listed below are T cell receptor beta chains from one sample, sequenced in a study of radiotherapy plus CTLA-4 blockade in lung cancer. Here immunoSEQ multiplex PCR was the method, and the copy in TCRdb shows in-frame clones only, minus some. This table holds around 100,000 clones, approximately 72% found once. Sequencing was performed on peripheral blood, taken from a patient treated with radiotherapy plus ipilimumab. The receptors here all came from a human donor with non-small cell lung cancer who had a partial response to radiotherapy plus ipilimumab. Some clones in this sample may be carry-over from other donors' samples. CDR3s include the opening cysteine and the closing phenylalanine or tryptophan. A D gene is named only where the DNA matches it firmly. Where a row states a size, it is once, few, many or the class of an expanded clone; other rows omit it.

TRBJ1-1	TRBV10-3	TRBD1	few	TGTGCCATCAGCCCCCGACAGGGGAACACTGAAGCTTTCTTT	CAISPRQGNTEAFF
TRBJ2-7	TRBV7-8	-	-	TGTGCCAGCAGCTTACCCCTCACAGGGACCCCTTCCTACGAGCAGTACTTC	CASSLPLTGTPSYEQYF
TRBJ2-7	TRBV2	TRBD2	-	TGTGCCAGCAGTGACCTAGCGGGAGGGTTCTTCGAGCAGTACTTC	CASSDLAGGFFEQYF
TRBJ2-5	TRBV7-9	TRBD1	-	TGTGCCAGCTCAACAGGGGGCAAAGAGACCCAGTACTTC	CASSTGGKETQYF
TRBJ2-2	TRBV4-2	TRBD1	-	TGTGCCAGCGGCCCGGGACAGGGGATCGGGGAGCTGTTTTTT	CASGPGQGIGELFF
TRBJ2-7	TRBV29-1	-	-	TGCAGCCCTCGGGAGTACGAGCAGTACTTC	CSPREYEQYF
TRBJ2-1	TRBV27	TRBD2	-	TGTGCCAGCAGTTTTAGGCGGGGGAACGGGGAATACAATGAGCAGTTCTTC	CASSFRRGNGEYNEQFF
TRBJ2-7	TRBV19	TRBD2	-	TGTGCCAGTACGGGGGCTAGCGGGGGTTACGAGCAGTACTTC	CASTGASGGYEQYF
TRBJ1-2	TRBV7-2	-	-	TGTGCCAGCAGCTATGAGTGGGGCTACACCTTC	CASSYEWGYTF
TRBJ1-4	TRBV10-3	-	-	TGTGCCATCAGTGATTTCGGGGGAAGGAGCGAAAAACTGTCTTTT	CAISDFGGRSEKLSF
TRBJ1-5	TRBV6-5	TRBD1	few	TGTGCCAGCAGGGGGGGACAGGGCAATCAGCCCCAGCATTTT	CASRGGQGNQPQHF
TRBJ1-6	TRBV27	TRBD1	-	TGTGCCAGCCGACCTCGGCAGGGGGGTTATTCACCCCTCCACTTT	CASRPRQGGYSPLHF
TRBJ2-3	TRBV6-1	TRBD1	-	TGTGCCAGCAGTGAAGCGACAGGGATTGTCACAGATACGCAGTATTTT	CASSEATGIVTDTQYF
TRBJ1-2	TRBV28	-	-	TGTGCCAGCAGTACACAACGGACACGACTCTCTAACTATGGCTACACCTTC	CASSTQRTRLSNYGYTF
TRBJ2-5	TRBV4-1	TRBD2	-	TGCGCCAGCAGCCAAGTGGGACTAGCCGGAGGACGGCAGTACTTC	CASSQVGLAGGRQYF
TRBJ1-5	TRBV19	-	few	TGTGCCACCGACCCGGGACAAACTAGCAATCAGCCCCAGCATTTT	CATDPGQTSNQPQHF
TRBJ1-2	TRBV19	TRBD1	few	TGTGCCAGTAGTCCCGGGACAGGGGCGGTTGGCTACACCTTC	CASSPGTGAVGYTF
TRBJ1-1	TRBV7-9	-	-	TGTGCCAGCAGCTTCATGGGGGGGGCGGGCACTGAAGCTTTCTTT	CASSFMGGAGTEAFF
TRBJ1-6	TRBV7-2	-	-	TGTGCCAGCAGCTCCTCCGGGGGGGGGAATTCACCCCTCCACTTT	CASSSSGGGNSPLHF
TRBJ1-4	TRBV18	-	-	TGTGCCAGCTCACCAGCTTGGACAGACCAGGAAAAACTGTTTTTT	CASSPAWTDQEKLFF
TRBJ2-7	TRBV6-5	TRBD1	-	TGTGCCAGCAGCCGGGACAGGGATATTTCCGAGCAGTACTTC	CASSRDRDISEQYF
TRBJ1-2	TRBV6-6	-	-	TGTGCCAGCAGTTATACCCCCCCGGTCCCCCGAGGCTACACCTTC	CASSYTPPVPRGYTF
TRBJ2-5	TRBV5-1	TRBD2	-	TGCGCCAGCAGCTTGGTGACTAGCGGGAGAGGGGAGACCCAGTACTTC	CASSLVTSGRGETQYF